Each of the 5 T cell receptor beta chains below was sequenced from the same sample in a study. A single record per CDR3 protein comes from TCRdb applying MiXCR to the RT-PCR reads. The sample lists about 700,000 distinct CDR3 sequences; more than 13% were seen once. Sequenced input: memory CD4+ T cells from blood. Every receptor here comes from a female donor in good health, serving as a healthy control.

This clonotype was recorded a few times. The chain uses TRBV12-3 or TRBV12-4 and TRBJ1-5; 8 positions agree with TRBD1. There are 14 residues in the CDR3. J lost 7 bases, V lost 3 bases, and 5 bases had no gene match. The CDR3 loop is CASSLVTGEQPQHF. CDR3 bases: TGTGCCAGCAGTTTGGTGACAGGGGAACAGCCCCAGCATTTT.

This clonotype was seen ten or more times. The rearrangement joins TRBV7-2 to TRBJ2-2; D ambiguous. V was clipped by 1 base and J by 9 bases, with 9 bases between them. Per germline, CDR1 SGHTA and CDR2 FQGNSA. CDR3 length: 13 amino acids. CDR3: CASSLGQLRELFF. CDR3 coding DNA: TGTGCCAGCAGCTTAGGGCAGCTTAGGGAGCTGTTTTTT.

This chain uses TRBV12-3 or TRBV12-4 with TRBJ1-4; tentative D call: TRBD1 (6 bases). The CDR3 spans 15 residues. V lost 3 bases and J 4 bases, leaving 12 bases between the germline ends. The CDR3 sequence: CASSFVDRFNEKLFF. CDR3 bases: TGTGCCAGCAGTTTTGTTGACAGGTTTAATGAAAAACTGTTTTTT.

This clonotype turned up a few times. CDR3 loop: CASSQGLAGNYEQYF. The CDR3 DNA reads as TGTGCCAGCAGTCAAGGACTAGCGGGTAACTACGAGCAGTACTTC. The chain couples TRBV6-1 to TRBJ2-7; 11 positions match TRBD2. The CDR3 is 15 amino acids. V trimming: 5 bases; J trimming: 3 bases; junction bases outside the gene matches: 6. CDR1 is MNHNS and CDR2 is SASEGT in the germline V gene.

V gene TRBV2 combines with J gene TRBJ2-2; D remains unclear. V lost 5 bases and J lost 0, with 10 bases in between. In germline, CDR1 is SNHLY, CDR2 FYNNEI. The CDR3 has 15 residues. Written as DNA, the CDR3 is TGTGCCAGCAGTCAACAGAGAACGAACACCGGGGAGCTGTTTTTT. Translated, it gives CASSQQRTNTGELFF.